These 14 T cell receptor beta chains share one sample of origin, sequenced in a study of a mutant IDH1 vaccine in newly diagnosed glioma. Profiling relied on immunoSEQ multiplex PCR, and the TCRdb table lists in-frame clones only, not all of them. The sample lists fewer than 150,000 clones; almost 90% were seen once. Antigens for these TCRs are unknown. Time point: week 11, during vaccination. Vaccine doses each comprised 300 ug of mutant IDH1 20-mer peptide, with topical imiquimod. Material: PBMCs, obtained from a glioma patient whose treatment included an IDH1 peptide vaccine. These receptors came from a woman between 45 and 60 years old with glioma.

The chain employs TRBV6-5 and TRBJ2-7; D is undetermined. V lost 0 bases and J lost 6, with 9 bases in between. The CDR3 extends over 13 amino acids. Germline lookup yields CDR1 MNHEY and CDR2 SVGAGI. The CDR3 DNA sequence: TGTGCCAGCAGTTACTCGATTACAGTCGAGCAGTACTTC. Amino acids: CASSYSITVEQYF.

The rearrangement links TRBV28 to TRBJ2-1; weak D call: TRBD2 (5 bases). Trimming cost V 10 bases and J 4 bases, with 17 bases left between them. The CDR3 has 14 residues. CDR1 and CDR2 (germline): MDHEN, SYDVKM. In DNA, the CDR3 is TGTGCCACCAGGCCTAGTTCGGGGTACAATGAGCAGTTCTTC. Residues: CATRPSSGYNEQFF.

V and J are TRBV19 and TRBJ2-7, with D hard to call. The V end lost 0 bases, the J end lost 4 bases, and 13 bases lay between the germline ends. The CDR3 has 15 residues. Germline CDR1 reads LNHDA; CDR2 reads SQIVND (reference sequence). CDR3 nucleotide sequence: TGTGCCAGTAGTATAGATGCCGGTCTAGGGTACGAGCAGTACTTC. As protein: CASSIDAGLGYEQYF.

As DNA, the CDR3 is TGTGCCAGCAGCTTGGCCGGGACTCGGGATTACGAGCAGTACTTC. Protein product: CASSLAGTRDYEQYF. This chain connects TRBV5-4 to TRBJ2-7; perhaps TRBD2 as D (6 bases). Germline values: CDR1 SGHNT, CDR2 YYREEE (reference sequence). The CDR3 is 15 amino acids. The V gene lost 0 bases and the J gene lost 4 bases, with 14 bases spanning the gap.

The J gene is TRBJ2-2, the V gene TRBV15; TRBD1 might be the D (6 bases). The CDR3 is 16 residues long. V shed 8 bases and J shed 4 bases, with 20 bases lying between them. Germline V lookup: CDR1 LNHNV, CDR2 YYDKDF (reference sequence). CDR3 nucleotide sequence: TGTGCCACCTCCGACCCGGGACAATACCTCACCGGGGAGCTGTTTTTT. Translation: CATSDPGQYLTGELFF.

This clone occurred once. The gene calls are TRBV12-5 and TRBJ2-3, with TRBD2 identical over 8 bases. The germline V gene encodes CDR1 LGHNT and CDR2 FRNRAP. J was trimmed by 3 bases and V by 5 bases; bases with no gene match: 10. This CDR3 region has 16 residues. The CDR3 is CASGTWTGRGTDTQYF. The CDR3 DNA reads TGTGCTAGTGGTACCTGGACCGGGAGGGGGACAGATACGCAGTATTTT.

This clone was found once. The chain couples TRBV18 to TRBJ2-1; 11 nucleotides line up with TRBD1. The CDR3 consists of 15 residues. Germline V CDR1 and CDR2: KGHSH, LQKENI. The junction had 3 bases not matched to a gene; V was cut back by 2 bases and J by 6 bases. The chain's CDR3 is CASSPGTGGLNEQFF. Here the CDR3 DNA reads TGTGCCAGCTCACCAGGGACAGGGGGACTCAATGAGCAGTTCTTC.

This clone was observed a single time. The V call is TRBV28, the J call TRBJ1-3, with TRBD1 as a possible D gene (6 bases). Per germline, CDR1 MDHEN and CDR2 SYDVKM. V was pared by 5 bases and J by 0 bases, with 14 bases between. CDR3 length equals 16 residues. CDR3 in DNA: TGTGCCAGCAGTCTGACAGGATCTGCCTCTGGAAACACCATATATTTT. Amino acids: CASSLTGSASGNTIYF.

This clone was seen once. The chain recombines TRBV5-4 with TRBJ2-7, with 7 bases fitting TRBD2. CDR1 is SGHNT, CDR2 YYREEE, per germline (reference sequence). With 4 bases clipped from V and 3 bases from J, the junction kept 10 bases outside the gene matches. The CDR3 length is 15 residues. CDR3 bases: TGTGCCAGCAGCCAGCCCGGGACGGGAGGCTACGAGCAGTACTTC. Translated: CASSQPGTGGYEQYF.

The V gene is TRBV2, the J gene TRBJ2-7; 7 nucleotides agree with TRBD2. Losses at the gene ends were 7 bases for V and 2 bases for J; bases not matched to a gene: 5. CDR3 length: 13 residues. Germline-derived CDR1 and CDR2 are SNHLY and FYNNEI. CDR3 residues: CASTGGSPYEQYF. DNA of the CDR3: TGTGCCAGCACGGGCGGGAGCCCCTACGAGCAGTACTTC.

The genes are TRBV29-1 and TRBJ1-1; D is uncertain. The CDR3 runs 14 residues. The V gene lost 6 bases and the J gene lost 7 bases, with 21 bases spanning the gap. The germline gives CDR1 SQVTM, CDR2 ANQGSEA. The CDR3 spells CSVYSDAYSIEAFF. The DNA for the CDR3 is TGCAGCGTGTACTCCGATGCTTACTCCATTGAAGCTTTCTTT.

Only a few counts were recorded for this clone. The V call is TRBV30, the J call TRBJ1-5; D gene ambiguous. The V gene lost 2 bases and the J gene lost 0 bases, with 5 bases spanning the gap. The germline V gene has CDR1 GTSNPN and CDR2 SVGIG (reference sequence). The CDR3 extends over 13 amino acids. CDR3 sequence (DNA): TGTGCCTGGAGTCAAGATAGCAATCAGCCCCAGCATTTT. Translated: CAWSQDSNQPQHF.

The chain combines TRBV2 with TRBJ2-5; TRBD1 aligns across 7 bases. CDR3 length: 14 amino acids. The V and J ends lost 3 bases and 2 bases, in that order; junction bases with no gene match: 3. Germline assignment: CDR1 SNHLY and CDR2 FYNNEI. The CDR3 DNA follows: TGTGCCAGCAGTGATTCGACAGGGCAAGAGACCCAGTACTTC. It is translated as CASSDSTGQETQYF.

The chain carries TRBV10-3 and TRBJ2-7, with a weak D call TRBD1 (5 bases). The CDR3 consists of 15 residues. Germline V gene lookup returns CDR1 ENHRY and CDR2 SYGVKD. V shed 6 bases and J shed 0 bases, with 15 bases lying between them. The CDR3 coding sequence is TGTGCCATCAGCTCAGGGTTAGCAGGCTCCTACGAGCAGTACTTC. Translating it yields CAISSGLAGSYEQYF.